This T cell receptor beta chain is from a study of blood T cell repertoires in COVID-19. Data came from immunoSEQ multiplex PCR; TCRdb stores just in-frame clones and leaves some out. The top ten hold roughly 14% of the sample, which has about 140,000 clones, roughly 76% seen once. Germline trimming cut 6 bases from V and 4 bases from J; bases unmatched to any gene: 7. The CDR3 sequence is 14 residues long. Per germline, CDR1 SGHTA and CDR2 FQGTGA. The receptor was isolated from a man at least 80 years old with acute or convalescent COVID-19. The genes are TRBV7-3 and TRBJ2-3; 7 bases align to TRBD2. Sequencing input: peripheral blood. The CDR3 here is CASSNGLAADTQYF. The CDR3 nucleotides read TGTGCCAGCAGTAATGGCCTAGCGGCAGATACGCAGTATTTT.